The T cell receptor beta chain under discussion was sequenced for a study of brain T cells in children with intractable seizures. Overall study results and limits: Clones missing pre-surgery may reflect undersampling of that blood sample. Patients' HCMV serostatus was unknown; virus specificity rests on CDR3 similarity alone.

Worth noting for this clone: The antigen is unknown.

The method was immunoSEQ multiplex PCR; TCRdb's version includes in-frame clones alone and lacks a portion of them. The sample consists of about 64,000 clones, roughly 95% of them appearing once. Surgery cases with the highest brain T cell transcript signatures were chosen for sequencing. Before surgery, patients took at least one anti-epileptic drug. This TCR derives from a boy under three years old with focal cortical dysplasia and intractable seizures. The material was peripheral blood, obtained at surgery.

CDR3 sequence reads: CASSLGTKETQYF. The CDR3 DNA reads as TGTGCCAGCTCACTCGGGACTAAAGAGACCCAGTACTTC. This chain connects TRBV18 to TRBJ2-5; TRBD2 agrees at 7 bases. Germline CDR1 and CDR2: KGHSH and LQKENI. The junction had 2 bases not matched to a gene; V was cut back by 4 bases and J by 3 bases. The CDR3 has 13 amino acids.